The next 31 T cell receptor beta chains were all read from a single sample in a study of OX40 agonist ivuxolimab in advanced cancers. Only in-frame clones appear in the TCRdb table, and some are missing; sequencing was by immunoSEQ multiplex PCR. Here the sample spans around 68,000 clones, about nine tenths being singletons. The sequencing here drew on CD4+ or CD8+ T cells sorted from blood, taken in a trial of the OX40 agonist ivuxolimab. The receptors here all came from an adult with an advanced solid tumor such as melanoma, head and neck, liver or kidney cancer.

The CDR3 DNA reads TGTGCCAGCAGTTTGAAGCGCTACGAGCAGTACTTC. As protein: CASSLKRYEQYF. This chain links TRBV28 with TRBJ2-7; no clear D gene. V lost 3 bases and J 3 bases, leaving 6 bases between the germline ends. This CDR3 is 12 amino acids long. The germline gives CDR1 MDHEN, CDR2 SYDVKM. Complete variable domain (other parts from reference TRBV28 and TRBJ2-7): DVKVTQSSRYLVKRTGEKVFLECVQDMDHENMFWYRQDPGLGLRLIYFSYDVKMKEKGDIPEGYSVSREKKERFSLILESASTNQTSMYLCASSLKRYEQYFGPGTRLTVT.

V and J are TRBV7-9 and TRBJ1-1; D gene unclear. Germline CDR1 is SEHNR and CDR2 is FQNEAQ (reference sequence). The CDR3 is made up of 14 amino acids. V dropped 1 base and J dropped 3 bases, with 9 bases sitting between them. The DNA of the CDR3 is TGTGCCAGCAGCTTAGGGGCAGCCGACACTGAAGCTTTCTTT. Residues: CASSLGAADTEAFF.

This sequence joins TRBV12-5 and TRBJ1-2, with D unresolved. V was pared by 6 bases and J by 4 bases, with 12 bases between. The germline V gene encodes CDR1 LGHNT and CDR2 FRNRAP. The length of the CDR3 is 13 residues. The CDR3 coding sequence is TGTGCTAGTGGGCCCCCTCCCGGCTATGGCTACACCTTC. Its protein is CASGPPPGYGYTF.

The chain employs TRBV19 and TRBJ2-7; D might be TRBD2 (5 bases). Germline V gene data show CDR1 as LNHDA and CDR2 as SQIVND (reference sequence). The CDR3 is 16 amino acids. With 1 base removed from V and 0 bases from J, the gap between germline ends came to 13 bases. The CDR3 bases are TGTGCCAGTAGTATAGTGCCTAGCCGACTCTCCTACGAGCAGTACTTC. Protein: CASSIVPSRLSYEQYF. Full variable domain (rest looked up from reference TRBV19 and TRBJ2-7): DGGITQSPKYLFRKEGQNVTLSCEQNLNHDAMYWYRQDPGQGLRLIYYSQIVNDFQKGDIAEGYSVSREKKESFPLTVTSAQKNPTAFYLCASSIVPSRLSYEQYFGPGTRLTVT.

This clone was seen just once. The rearrangement joins TRBV7-6 to TRBJ2-1; D uncertain. V was shortened by 5 bases and J by 0 bases, with 11 bases between the two germline ends. This CDR3 has 15 residues. Germline V lookup: CDR1 SGHVS, CDR2 FNYEAQ. CDR3 coding DNA: TGTGCCAGCAGCAAGAACTACGGCTCCTACAATGAGCAGTTCTTC. It specifies CASSKNYGSYNEQFF.

This chain connects TRBV18 to TRBJ2-2; 9 bases fit TRBD1. V lost 6 bases and J lost 5; bases outside the gene matches: 16. Looked up from germline, CDR1 is KGHSH and CDR2 is LQKENI. The CDR3 contains 18 residues. CDR3 in amino acids: CASSPLPGGQGNTGELFF. The CDR3 DNA reads as TGTGCCAGCTCCCCGCTCCCCGGAGGACAGGGGAATACCGGGGAGCTGTTTTTT.

The chain uses TRBV5-1 and TRBJ2-1, with 9 bases fitting TRBD2. Germline V gene data show CDR1 as SGHRS and CDR2 as YFSETQ. The CDR3 is made up of 16 amino acids. Losses at the gene ends were 3 bases for V and 1 base for J; bases not matched to a gene: 5. The CDR3 nucleotides read TGCGCCAGCAGCTCGACTAGCGGACTATCCTACAATGAGCAGTTCTTC. This codes for CASSSTSGLSYNEQFF.

The gene calls are TRBV9 and TRBJ1-1, with D perhaps matching TRBD1 (5 bases). Germline V gives CDR1 SGDLS, CDR2 YYNGEE. Between the trimmed V and J ends, which lost 4 bases and 7 bases, there was a span of 8 bases. This CDR3 spans 11 amino acids. CDR3 bases: TGTGCCAGCAGCAGGGACGGTGAAGCTTTCTTT. Translated: CASSRDGEAFF.

The chain recombines TRBV27 with TRBJ1-2; 8 nucleotides line up with TRBD1. Germline assignment: CDR1 MNHEY and CDR2 SMNVEV (reference sequence). With 6 bases clipped from V and 1 base from J, the junction kept 4 bases outside the gene matches. The CDR3 length is 14 residues. CDR3 sequence (DNA): TGTGCCAGCAGGCGACAGGGGATTAACTATGGCTACACCTTC. It codes for CASRRQGINYGYTF.

The chain employs TRBV9 and TRBJ2-4; tentative D call: TRBD1 (6 bases). Per the germline V gene, CDR1 is SGDLS and CDR2 is YYNGEE. The CDR3 is 13 amino acids. V lost 4 bases to trimming and J lost 4 bases, with 9 bases between them. CDR3 DNA sequence: TGTGCCAGCAGCCGGGACAATAAAAACATTCAGTACTTC. It translates to CASSRDNKNIQYF.

This chain links TRBV19 with TRBJ2-3; D gene uncertain. Trimming removed 8 bases at V and 1 base at J, with 4 bases between. This CDR3 is 11 amino acids long. Germline loops: CDR1 LNHDA, CDR2 SQIVND (reference sequence). Here the CDR3 reads CASGRTDTQYF. CDR3 DNA sequence: TGTGCCAGTGGTCGCACAGATACGCAGTATTTT.

V usage is TRBV18 and J usage is TRBJ1-5, with D unclear. There are 15 residues in the CDR3. V was shortened by 2 bases and J by 2 bases, with 10 bases between the two germline ends. Germline CDR1 and CDR2: KGHSH and LQKENI. The CDR3 loop reads CASSPTVLRNQPQHF. The CDR3 DNA reads TGTGCCAGCTCACCAACAGTCTTGCGCAATCAGCCCCAGCATTTT.

V and J are TRBV7-8 and TRBJ1-2; D not certain. The V and J ends lost 3 bases and 3 bases respectively, with 14 bases between them. The CDR3 loop spans 15 amino acids. CDR1 SGHVS and CDR2 FQNEAQ come from the germline V gene. CDR3 sequence: CASSFAGIIDYGYTF. CDR3 in DNA: TGTGCCAGCAGCTTCGCGGGAATCATAGACTATGGCTACACCTTC.

The chain has TRBV11-1 and TRBJ1-2; 9 bases match TRBD1. The germline V gene encodes CDR1 SGHAT and CDR2 FQDESV (reference sequence). The CDR3 length is 15 residues. J gave up 6 bases and V 5 bases, and 10 bases lay outside the gene matches. CDR3: CASSARAGTGHGYTF. CDR3 in DNA: TGTGCCAGCAGCGCCCGGGCCGGGACAGGGCATGGCTACACCTTC.

The gene calls are TRBV2 and TRBJ2-1; tentatively, D is TRBD1 or TRBD2 (6 bases each). This CDR3 is built from 16 residues. In germline, CDR1 is SNHLY, CDR2 FYNNEI. V lost 2 bases and J lost 0, with 11 bases in between. Here the CDR3 reads CASSELGGSSYNEQFF. For the CDR3, the DNA is TGTGCCAGCAGTGAACTAGGGGGGAGCTCCTACAATGAGCAGTTCTTC.

The genes are TRBV28 and TRBJ2-1; D gene ambiguous. CDR3 size: 11 residues. The V end was cut by 6 bases, the J end by 4 bases, with 4 bases between. Germline CDR1 MDHEN, CDR2 SYDVKM. The CDR3 nucleotides are TGTGCCAGCAGCCCTTACAATGAGCAGTTCTTC. It is translated as CASSPYNEQFF.

The chain is built from TRBV10-3 and TRBJ2-3; possible D gene TRBD2, 5 bases. Deletions cut 9 bases from V and 0 bases from J, with 13 bases between. Germline V gene lookup returns CDR1 ENHRY and CDR2 SYGVKD. This CDR3 is built from 14 residues. The CDR3 region has the DNA TGTGCCATTCAAAGCGGTACTAGCACAGATACGCAGTATTTT. It translates to CAIQSGTSTDTQYF.

The chain combines TRBV7-9 with TRBJ1-5, with D possibly matching TRBD1 (5 bases). CDR3 length equals 17 residues. Germline-derived CDR1 and CDR2 are SEHNR and FQNEAQ (reference sequence). The V end lost 5 bases, the J end lost 1 base, and 18 bases lay between the germline ends. In DNA form, the CDR3 reads TGTGCCAGCAGCCCGGGGGGACTAGCGGAGAGCAATCAGCCCCAGCATTTT. It codes for CASSPGGLAESNQPQHF.

This sequence joins TRBV5-1 and TRBJ2-3; 10 bases match TRBD2. V gave up 6 bases and J gave up 2 bases; unmatched junction bases: 3. In germline, CDR1 is SGHRS, CDR2 YFSETQ. This CDR3 has 14 amino acids. CDR3 sequence: CASTSGSATDTQYF. Here the CDR3 DNA reads TGCGCCAGCACTAGCGGGAGCGCCACAGATACGCAGTATTTT.

The chain links TRBV21-1 to TRBJ1-2; TRBD1, the table's D call, was not compared with the DNA. TRBV21-1 is described as a pseudogene. This CDR3 comprises 14 residues. In nucleotides, the CDR3 is TGTGCCAGCAGCAAAGACAGCCTTTACTGGGGCTACACCTTC. This codes for CASSKDSLYWGYTF.

This clone was counted between two and nine times. V and J are TRBV7-2 and TRBJ2-3; 9 nucleotides line up with TRBD2. The junction had 11 bases not matched to a gene; V was cut back by 1 base and J by 3 bases. CDR1 is SGHTA and CDR2 is FQGNSA in the germline V gene. This CDR3 has 18 residues. In DNA form, the CDR3 reads TGTGCCAGCAGCTTAGTTAGCGGGAGTGGAATTGTGACAGATACGCAGTATTTT. It encodes CASSLVSGSGIVTDTQYF.

The chain carries TRBV5-6 and TRBJ2-4; D perhaps matches TRBD1 (5 bases). The CDR3 has 15 residues. Trimming removed 4 bases at V and 0 bases at J, with 11 bases between. In germline, CDR1 is SGHDT, CDR2 YYEEEE. The CDR3 coding sequence is TGTGCCAGCAGCATACGACAGCTAGCCAAAAACATTCAGTACTTC. Translating gives CASSIRQLAKNIQYF.

The V and J genes are TRBV28 and TRBJ1-2, with D tentatively TRBD1 (6 bases). Per the germline V gene, CDR1 is MDHEN and CDR2 is SYDVKM. The CDR3 covers 13 residues. Between the trimmed V and J ends, which lost 6 bases and 7 bases, there was a span of 15 bases. The DNA for the CDR3 is TGTGCCAGCAGATCGGGACAATTTAGTGGCTACACCTTC. This sequence encodes CASRSGQFSGYTF.

The gene calls are TRBV9 and TRBJ1-3; a weak D match, TRBD1 (5 bases). The CDR3 sequence is 15 residues long. V was clipped by 0 bases and J by 2 bases, with 9 bases between them. Germline lookup yields CDR1 SGDLS and CDR2 YYNGEE. For the CDR3, the DNA is TGTGCCAGCAGCGTAGTGGGGGGGACTGGAAACACCATATATTTT. This codes for CASSVVGGTGNTIYF.

CDR3 coding DNA: TGTGCCAGCAGCTTGGCCGGGACAAGAAATGAAAAACTGTTTTTT. It encodes CASSLAGTRNEKLFF. The rearrangement uses TRBV5-4 and TRBJ1-4, with D tentatively TRBD1 (6 bases). The CDR3 sequence is 15 residues long. V was clipped by 0 bases and J by 5 bases, with 11 bases between them. The germline V gene encodes CDR1 SGHNT and CDR2 YYREEE (reference sequence).

This clone was seen only once. J is TRBJ1-1 and V is TRBV11-1, with D perhaps matching TRBD1 (5 bases). The CDR3 runs 15 residues. V gave up 0 bases and J gave up 1 base, with 9 bases separating them. Germline V CDR1 and CDR2: SGHAT, FQDESV (reference sequence). The CDR3, as DNA: TGTGCCAGCAGCTTAGCCCAGGGAACGAACACTGAAGCTTTCTTT. The encoded protein is CASSLAQGTNTEAFF.

V gene TRBV5-1 combines with J gene TRBJ1-2, with 9 bases lining up with TRBD1. After removal of 7 bases from V and 7 bases from J, the junction contained 11 bases not matched to a gene. The CDR3 is 14 amino acids. The germline V gene encodes CDR1 SGHRS and CDR2 YFSETQ. The CDR3 sequence is CASSLHRDRAGYTF. The DNA of the CDR3 is TGCGCCAGCTCCTTACACCGGGACAGGGCTGGCTACACCTTC.

The genes are TRBV14 and TRBJ2-7, with D possibly being TRBD1 or TRBD2 (5 bases each). Trimming shortened V by 5 bases and J by 4 bases, and 12 bases separated the two germline ends. The CDR3 loop spans 13 amino acids. CDR1 and CDR2 from the germline V gene are SGHDN and FVKESK. In nucleotides, the CDR3 is TGTGCCAGCAGCGGGGGTACGTGGTACGAGCAGTACTTC. It yields the protein CASSGGTWYEQYF.

The V gene is TRBV6-1, the J gene TRBJ2-5, with 10 bases lining up with TRBD1. This CDR3 has 14 amino acids. The junction had 6 bases not matched to a gene; V was cut back by 8 bases and J by 3 bases. In germline, CDR1 is MNHNS, CDR2 SASEGT. The CDR3 sequence is CASGRDRGKETQYF. CDR3 coding DNA: TGTGCCAGCGGCCGGGACAGGGGAAAAGAGACCCAGTACTTC.

The genes are TRBV5-1 and TRBJ2-5; TRBD1 agrees at 8 bases. V trimming: 3 bases; J trimming: 4 bases; junction bases outside the gene matches: 14. The germline CDR1 and CDR2 sequences are SGHRS and YFSETQ. CDR3 size: 17 residues. CDR3: CASSSRPHGQGTETQYF. The CDR3 nucleotides read TGCGCCAGCAGCTCGCGCCCCCATGGACAGGGAACAGAGACCCAGTACTTC. Supplemented by reference TRBV5-1 and TRBJ2-5, the full variable domain reads KAGVTQTPRYLIKTRGQQVTLSCSPISGHRSVSWYQQTPGQGLQFLFEYFSETQRNKGNFPGRFSGRQFSNSRSEMNVSTLELGDSALYLCASSSRPHGQGTETQYFGPGTRLLVL.

This rearrangement joins TRBV25-1 to TRBJ2-6; D unresolved. V shed 4 bases and J shed 0 bases, with 16 bases lying between them. The CDR3 is 18 amino acids. Germline V CDR1 and CDR2: MGHDK, SYGVNS. CDR3 nucleotides: TGTGCCAGCAGTGGCAGCCGTCAGGCCCACTCTGGGGCCAACGTCCTGACTTTC. This translates into CASSGSRQAHSGANVLTF. The full variable domain, rest sourced from reference TRBV25-1 and TRBJ2-6, is EADIYQTPRYLVIGTGKKITLECSQTMGHDKMYWYQQDPGMELHLIHYSYGVNSTEKGDLSSESTVSRIRTEHFPLTLESARPSHTSQYLCASSGSRQAHSGANVLTFGAGSRLTVL.